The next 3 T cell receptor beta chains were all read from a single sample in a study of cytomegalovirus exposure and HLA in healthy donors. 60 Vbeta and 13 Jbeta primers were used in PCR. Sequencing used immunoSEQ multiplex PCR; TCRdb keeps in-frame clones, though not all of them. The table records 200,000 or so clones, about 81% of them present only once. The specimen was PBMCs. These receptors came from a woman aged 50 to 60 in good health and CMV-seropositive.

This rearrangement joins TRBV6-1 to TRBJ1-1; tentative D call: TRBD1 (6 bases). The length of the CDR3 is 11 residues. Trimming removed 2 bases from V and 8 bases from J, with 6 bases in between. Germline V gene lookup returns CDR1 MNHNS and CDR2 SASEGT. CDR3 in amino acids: CASSEQGEAFF. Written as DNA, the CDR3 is TGTGCCAGCAGTGAACAGGGGGAAGCTTTCTTT.

As DNA, the CDR3 is TGCGCCAGCAGTGAGACTACACTAGCATCGGAGCAGTTCTTC. It is translated as CASSETTLASEQFF. V and J are TRBV10-1 and TRBJ2-1, with a weak D call TRBD2 (6 bases). V was cut by 2 bases and J by 10 bases, with 15 bases left in between. CDR1 is WNHNN, CDR2 SYGVQD, per germline (reference sequence). The CDR3 spans 14 residues.

The CDR3 DNA sequence: TGTGCCAGCAGCTTAGAGACAGGTTTTGCCCTACGCGGCGGGGAGCTGTTTTTT. Translating gives CASSLETGFALRGGELFF. The chain has TRBV11-2 and TRBJ2-2, with a possible D match to TRBD1 (6 bases). Per germline, CDR1 SGHAT and CDR2 FQNNGV. The length of the CDR3 is 18 residues. V was shortened by 0 bases and J by 7 bases, with 21 bases between the two germline ends.